The next 2 T cell receptor beta chains were all read from a single sample in a study of regulatory T cells in long-lasting Graves disease. Sample time point: newly diagnosed GD, antithyroid drugs for less than 3 months. Making the TCR library involved RNA that had been extracted from PBMCs. Library construction for TCR beta used iRepertoire HTBI primers and Arm-PCR of CDR3 regions. From the multiplex PCR reads, TCRdb called clonotypes with MiXCR, one entry per CDR3 protein. The sample holds around 360,000 distinct CDR3 sequences, around 16% seen once. The data also belong to a second study, concerning T cells in Graves' hyperthyroidism and ophthalmopathy.

The sequencing used peripheral blood mononuclear cells (PBMCs), collected at new diagnosis, from a patient treated with antithyroid drugs. The receptors here all came from a woman under 30 with Graves disease.

This clonotype was observed at least ten times. The V gene is TRBV6-2 or TRBV6-3, the J gene TRBJ1-6; D is ambiguous. Germline values: CDR1 MNHEY, CDR2 SVGEGT. The CDR3 covers 13 residues. The ends were cut back, 8 bases at V and 7 bases at J, with 12 bases in the middle. CDR3 region: CASLLAENSPLHF. In nucleotides, the CDR3 is TGTGCCAGCCTACTCGCGGAGAATTCACCCCTCCACTTT.

This clonotype was observed at least ten times. V usage is TRBV12-3 or TRBV12-4 and J usage is TRBJ2-2; D not resolved. Trimming cost V 6 bases and J 5 bases, with 10 bases left between them. CDR3 size: 13 residues. The CDR3 DNA sequence: TGTGCCAGCAGGCCCCTGGGAACCGGGGAGCTGTTTTTT. Translated: CASRPLGTGELFF.